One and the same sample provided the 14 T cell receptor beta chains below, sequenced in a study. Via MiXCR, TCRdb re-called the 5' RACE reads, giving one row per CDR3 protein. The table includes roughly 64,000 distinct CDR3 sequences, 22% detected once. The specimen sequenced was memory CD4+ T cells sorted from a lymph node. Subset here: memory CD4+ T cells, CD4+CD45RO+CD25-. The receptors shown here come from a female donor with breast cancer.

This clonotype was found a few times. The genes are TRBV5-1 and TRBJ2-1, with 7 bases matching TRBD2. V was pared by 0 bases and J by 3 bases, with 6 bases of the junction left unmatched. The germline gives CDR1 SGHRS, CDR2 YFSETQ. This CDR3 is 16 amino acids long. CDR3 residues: CASSLVAGVSYNEQFF. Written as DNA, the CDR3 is TGCGCCAGCAGCTTGGTTGCGGGAGTCAGCTACAATGAGCAGTTCTTC.

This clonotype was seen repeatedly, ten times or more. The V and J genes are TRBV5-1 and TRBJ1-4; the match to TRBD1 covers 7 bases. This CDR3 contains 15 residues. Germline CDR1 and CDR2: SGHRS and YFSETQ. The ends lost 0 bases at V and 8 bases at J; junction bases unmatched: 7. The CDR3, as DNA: TGCGCCAGCAGCTTGGATCCAGGGGGTAGGGAAAAACTGTTTTTT. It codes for CASSLDPGGREKLFF.

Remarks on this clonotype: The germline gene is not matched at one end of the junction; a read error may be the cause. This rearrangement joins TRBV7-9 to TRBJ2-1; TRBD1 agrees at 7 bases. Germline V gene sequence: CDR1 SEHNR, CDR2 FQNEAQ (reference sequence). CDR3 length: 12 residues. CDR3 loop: CASSPGDSHKDF. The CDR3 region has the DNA TGTGCCAGCAGCCCTGGGGACAGCCATAAGGATTTC.

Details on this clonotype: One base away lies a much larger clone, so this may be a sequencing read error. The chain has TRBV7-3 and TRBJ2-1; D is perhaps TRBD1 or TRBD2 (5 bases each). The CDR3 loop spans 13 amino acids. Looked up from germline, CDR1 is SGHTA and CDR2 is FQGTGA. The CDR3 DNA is TGTGCCAGCAGCACGGGGCCCGACAATAAGCAGTTCTTC. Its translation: CASSTGPDNKQFF.

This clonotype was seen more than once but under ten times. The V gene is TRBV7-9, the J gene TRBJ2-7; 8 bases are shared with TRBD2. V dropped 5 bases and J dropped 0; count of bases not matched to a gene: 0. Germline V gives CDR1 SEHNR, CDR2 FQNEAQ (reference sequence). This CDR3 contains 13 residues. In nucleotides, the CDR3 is TGTGCCAGCAGCGGGACTAGCTCCTACGAGCAGTACTTC. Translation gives CASSGTSSYEQYF.

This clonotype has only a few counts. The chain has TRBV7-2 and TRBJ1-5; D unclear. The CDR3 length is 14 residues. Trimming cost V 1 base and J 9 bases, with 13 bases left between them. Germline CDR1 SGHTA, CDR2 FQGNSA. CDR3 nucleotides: TGTGCCAGCAGCTTAGACCCTAATGGGTCGCCCCAGCATTTT. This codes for CASSLDPNGSPQHF.

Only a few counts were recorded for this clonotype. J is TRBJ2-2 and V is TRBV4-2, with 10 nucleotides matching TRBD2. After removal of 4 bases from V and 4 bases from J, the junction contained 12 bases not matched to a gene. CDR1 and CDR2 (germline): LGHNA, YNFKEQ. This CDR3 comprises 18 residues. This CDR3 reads CASSPRPLAGVITGELFF. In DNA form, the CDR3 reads TGTGCCAGCAGCCCCCGTCCCCTAGCGGGGGTCATCACCGGGGAGCTGTTTTTT.

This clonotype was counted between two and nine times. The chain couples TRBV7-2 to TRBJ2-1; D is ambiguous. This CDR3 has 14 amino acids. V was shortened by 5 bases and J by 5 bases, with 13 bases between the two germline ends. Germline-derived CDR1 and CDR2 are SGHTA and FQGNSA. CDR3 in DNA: TGTGCCAGCAGCCGGCGGAGTTTGGACAATGAGCAGTTCTTC. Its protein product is CASSRRSLDNEQFF.

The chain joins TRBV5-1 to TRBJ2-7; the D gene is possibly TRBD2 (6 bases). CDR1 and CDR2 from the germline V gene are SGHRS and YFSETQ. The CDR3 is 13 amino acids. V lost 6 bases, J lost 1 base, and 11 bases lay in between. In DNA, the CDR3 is TGCGCCAGCATGAGCGCGGGGTCCTACGAGCAGTACTTC. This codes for CASMSAGSYEQYF.

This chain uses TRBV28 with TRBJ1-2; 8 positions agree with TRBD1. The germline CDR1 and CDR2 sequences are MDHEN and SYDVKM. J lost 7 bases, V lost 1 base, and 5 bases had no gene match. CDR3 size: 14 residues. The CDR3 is CASSLFPRGLGYTF. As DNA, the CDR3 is TGTGCCAGCAGTTTATTCCCCAGGGGGCTTGGCTACACCTTC.

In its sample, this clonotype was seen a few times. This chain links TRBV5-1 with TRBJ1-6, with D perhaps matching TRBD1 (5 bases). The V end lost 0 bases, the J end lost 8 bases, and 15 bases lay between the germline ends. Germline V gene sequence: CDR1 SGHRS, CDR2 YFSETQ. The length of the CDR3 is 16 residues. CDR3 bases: TGCGCCAGCAGCTTGGTTCCCCAGGGAGCGGATTCACCCCTCCACTTT. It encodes CASSLVPQGADSPLHF.

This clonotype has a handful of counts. CDR3 nucleotides: TGTGCCACCAGTGACCAAATTGGGAAGACAGCCACCGGGGAGCTGTTTTTT. Its protein is CATSDQIGKTATGELFF. V usage is TRBV24-1 and J usage is TRBJ2-2; TRBD1 is a possible D gene (5 bases). The CDR3 is 17 amino acids. CDR1 and CDR2 from the germline V gene are KGHDR and SFDVKD. V lost 4 bases, J lost 4 bases, and 18 bases lay in between.

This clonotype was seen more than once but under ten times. DNA for the CDR3: TGTGCCAGCAGCTTAGGGGAAGTAGGTTACTATGGCTACACCTTC. Translation: CASSLGEVGYYGYTF. V is TRBV7-2 and J is TRBJ1-2; D is unclear. Trimming left V 1 base short and J 3 bases short, with 12 bases between. In germline, CDR1 is SGHTA, CDR2 FQGNSA. The CDR3 contains 15 residues.

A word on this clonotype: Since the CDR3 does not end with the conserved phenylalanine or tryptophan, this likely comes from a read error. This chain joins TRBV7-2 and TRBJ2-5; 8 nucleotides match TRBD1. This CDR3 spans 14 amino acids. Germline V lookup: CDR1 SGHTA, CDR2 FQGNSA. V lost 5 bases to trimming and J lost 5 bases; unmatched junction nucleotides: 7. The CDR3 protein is CASSPRTGLETQYL. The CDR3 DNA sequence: TGTGCCAGCAGCCCTCGGACAGGGTTGGAGACCCAGTACCTC.